One sample yielded the 26 T cell receptor beta chains listed below, sequenced in a study of cytomegalovirus exposure and HLA in healthy donors. PCR amplification relied on 60 Vbeta primers (plus 13 Jbeta primers). Sequencing used immunoSEQ multiplex PCR; TCRdb keeps in-frame clones, though not all of them. The sample records more than 150,000 clones, more than 65% being singletons. Sequenced material: PBMCs. Source of these receptors: a girl under 18 in good health and CMV-seropositive.

Note on this clone: This CDR3 fails to terminate in the conserved phenylalanine or tryptophan, so it likely reflects a read error. The rearrangement links TRBV25-1 to TRBJ1-1, with D possibly TRBD1 on 5 matching bases. Germline values: CDR1 MGHDK, CDR2 SYGVNS. With 6 bases removed from V and 5 bases from J, the gap between germline ends came to 13 bases. The length of the CDR3 is 13 residues. CDR3 coding DNA: TGTGCCAGCAGGTCAGGGCTAGGGACTGAAGCTTTCCTT. Amino acid sequence: CASRSGLGTEAFL.

V is TRBV7-8 and J is TRBJ1-6; D is uncertain. V was trimmed by 5 bases and J by 10 bases, leaving 12 bases between them. Germline values: CDR1 SGHVS, CDR2 FQNEAQ. This CDR3 is 13 amino acids long. This CDR3 is CASSPFSASPLHF. The CDR3 nucleotides are TGTGCCAGCAGCCCATTCTCAGCGTCACCCCTCCACTTT. Together with reference TRBV7-8 and TRBJ1-6, the CDR3 gives the full variable domain: GAGVSQSPRYKVAKRGQDVALRCDPISGHVSLFWYQQALGQGPEFLTYFQNEAQLDKSGLPSDRFFAERPEGSVSTLKIQRTQQEDSAVYLCASSPFSASPLHFGNGTRLTVT.

Notes on this clone: In the same sample, other DNA sequences code for this CDR3. The chain is built from TRBV9 and TRBJ1-3, with unresolved D. This CDR3 has 14 amino acids. Germline lookup yields CDR1 SGDLS and CDR2 YYNGEE. Trimming pared 0 bases from V and 4 bases from J, leaving 8 bases between. CDR3 in DNA: TGTGCCAGCAGCGTAGCCGGTTCCGGAAACACCATATATTTT. It codes for CASSVAGSGNTIYF.

The chain couples TRBV4-2 to TRBJ2-3, with 9 bases lining up with TRBD2. V dropped 4 bases and J dropped 4; count of bases not matched to a gene: 18. CDR3 length: 19 residues. Germline V gives CDR1 LGHNA, CDR2 YNFKEQ. The CDR3 loop is CASSPLDSSSGGRADTQYF. The CDR3 DNA is TGTGCCAGCAGCCCCTTGGATAGCTCCAGCGGGGGGCGGGCAGATACGCAGTATTTT.

CDR3 sequence (DNA): TGCAGCGTTGAAGCAGGGATTTACGAGCAGTACTTC. It is translated as CSVEAGIYEQYF. The chain couples TRBV29-1 to TRBJ2-7; tentative D call: TRBD1 (5 bases). Germline CDR1 reads SQVTM; CDR2 reads ANQGSEA. This CDR3 contains 12 residues. The ends were cut back, 1 base at V and 4 bases at J, with 8 bases in the middle.

The chain uses TRBV7-7 and TRBJ2-5; 8 bases are a match to TRBD2. CDR3 length: 18 residues. V trimming: 4 bases; J trimming: 3 bases; junction bases outside the gene matches: 16. CDR1 is SSHAT, CDR2 FNYEAQ, per germline (reference sequence). CDR3 amino acids: CASSYSVAGGNMEETQYF. The CDR3 DNA follows: TGTGCCAGCAGCTACAGCGTGGCGGGGGGAAATATGGAAGAGACCCAGTACTTC.

CDR3 sequence: CASSLDSTGQGIGRTDTQYF. Here the CDR3 DNA reads TGTGCCAGCAGCTTAGATTCTACCGGACAGGGTATCGGTCGCACAGATACGCAGTATTTT. This chain joins TRBV11-2 and TRBJ2-3; 8 bases line up with TRBD1. Per germline, CDR1 SGHAT and CDR2 FQNNGV. The length of the CDR3 is 20 residues. V trimming: 0 bases; J trimming: 1 base; junction bases outside the gene matches: 15.

V and J are TRBV12-5 and TRBJ1-1; D is undetermined. CDR3 length: 13 residues. Looked up from germline, CDR1 is LGHNT and CDR2 is FRNRAP. V lost 0 bases and J 5 bases, leaving 7 bases between the germline ends. In nucleotides, the CDR3 is TGTGCTAGTGGTTTGGTAGGAGGGACTGAAGCTTTCTTT. This translates into CASGLVGGTEAFF.

The chain recombines TRBV7-9 with TRBJ1-3; D may be TRBD1 (6 bases). V gave up 4 bases and J gave up 7 bases, with 14 bases separating them. This CDR3 is 14 amino acids long. Germline lookup yields CDR1 SEHNR and CDR2 FQNEAQ (reference sequence). CDR3 sequence reads: CASSYTGSRNTIYF. For the CDR3, the DNA is TGTGCCAGCAGCTATACAGGGTCTCGGAACACCATATATTTT.

Only a few counts were recorded for this clone. The chain employs TRBV11-3 and TRBJ2-5; D might be TRBD1 (5 bases). The CDR3 runs to 16 residues. V was cut by 1 base and J by 3 bases, with 15 bases left in between. CDR1 SGHNT and CDR2 YENEEA come from the germline V gene. The CDR3 region is CASSLGVGGAEETQYF. The CDR3 bases are TGTGCCAGCAGCTTAGGGGTTGGTGGGGCCGAAGAGACCCAGTACTTC.

The gene calls are TRBV6-4 and TRBJ2-7; 8 bases line up with TRBD1. The CDR3 consists of 15 residues. The V gene's germline CDR1 is MRHNA and CDR2 SNTAGT. V lost 2 bases to trimming and J lost 0 bases; unmatched junction nucleotides: 3. The CDR3 DNA is TGTGCCAGCAGTGACGGGACAGGCGACTCCTACGAGCAGTACTTC. Its translation: CASSDGTGDSYEQYF.

This clone has just a few counts. This chain links TRBV9 with TRBJ2-2; D gene uncertain. Per the germline V gene, CDR1 is SGDLS and CDR2 is YYNGEE. This CDR3 has 12 amino acids. V was shortened by 2 bases and J by 5 bases, with 4 bases between the two germline ends. The CDR3 region is CASSVSTGELFF. The CDR3 bases are TGTGCCAGCAGCGTTTCGACCGGGGAGCTGTTTTTT.

This chain links TRBV11-2 with TRBJ1-1; 7 nucleotides agree with TRBD1. The CDR3 runs to 15 residues. V lost 1 base to trimming and J lost 3 bases; unmatched junction nucleotides: 5. Germline V gene data show CDR1 as SGHAT and CDR2 as FQNNGV. The CDR3 sequence is CASSLAPGTDTEAFF. Written as DNA, the CDR3 is TGTGCCAGCAGCTTAGCGCCCGGGACAGACACTGAAGCTTTCTTT.

A few counts support this clone. The gene calls are TRBV2 and TRBJ2-2, with 7 nucleotides matching TRBD1. Germline V gene data show CDR1 as SNHLY and CDR2 as FYNNEI. The ends lost 6 bases at V and 4 bases at J; junction bases unmatched: 8. The CDR3 covers 15 residues. CDR3 sequence reads: CASSGDSRITGELFF. Here the CDR3 DNA reads TGTGCCAGCAGCGGGGACAGTCGGATCACCGGGGAGCTGTTTTTT.

The chain links TRBV19 to TRBJ2-1, with 8 bases fitting TRBD1. Trimming took 4 bases from V and 6 from J; bases not matched to a gene: 5. Germline-derived CDR1 and CDR2 are LNHDA and SQIVND (reference sequence). The CDR3 has 14 amino acids. In DNA, the CDR3 is TGTGCCAGTAGTAACCCGGGACAGGTCAATGAGCAGTTCTTC. It codes for CASSNPGQVNEQFF.

This chain connects TRBV6-1 to TRBJ1-2; 8 bases fit TRBD1. The length of the CDR3 is 15 residues. CDR1 and CDR2 (germline): MNHNS, SASEGT. Trimming took 2 bases from V and 2 from J; bases not matched to a gene: 4. CDR3 amino acids: CASSERWTGNYGYTF. The CDR3 region has the DNA TGTGCCAGCAGTGAACGCTGGACAGGGAACTATGGCTACACCTTC.

The V call is TRBV29-1, the J call TRBJ2-1; TRBD1 matches 8 bases. This CDR3 contains 13 residues. Germline V gene sequence: CDR1 SQVTM, CDR2 ANQGSEA. V was pared by 7 bases and J by 8 bases, with 10 bases of the junction left unmatched. In DNA, the CDR3 is TGCAGCGGCCCAGGGGGCGCAAGGCATGAGCAGTTCTTC. This translates into CSGPGGARHEQFF.

The chain joins TRBV4-3 to TRBJ1-1; TRBD1 agrees at 9 bases. The CDR3 totals 15 residues. From germline, CDR1 is LGHNA and CDR2 YSLEER. Trimming took 5 bases from V and 2 from J; bases not matched to a gene: 6. DNA for the CDR3: TGCGCCAGCAGCACGCGACAGGGGGGAAACACTGAAGCTTTCTTT. Amino acid sequence: CASSTRQGGNTEAFF.

The J gene is TRBJ2-3, the V gene TRBV5-1; TRBD2 agrees at 7 bases. Germline V lookup: CDR1 SGHRS, CDR2 YFSETQ. The CDR3 totals 15 residues. J lost 5 bases, V lost 7 bases, and 13 bases had no gene match. CDR3 sequence reads: CASGVLGGMEDTQYF. The CDR3 DNA is TGCGCCAGCGGCGTCCTGGGGGGGATGGAAGATACGCAGTATTTT.

The V gene is TRBV4-2, the J gene TRBJ2-3; TRBD1 matches 11 bases. This CDR3 is built from 16 residues. J gave up 2 bases and V 4 bases, and 5 bases lay outside the gene matches. The germline gives CDR1 LGHNA, CDR2 YNFKEQ. This chain's CDR3 is CASSPRTGGDTDTQYF. DNA for the CDR3: TGTGCCAGCAGCCCTAGGACAGGGGGCGACACAGATACGCAGTATTTT.

The chain combines TRBV6-4 with TRBJ2-5; 12 nucleotides line up with TRBD1. Germline V gene sequence: CDR1 MRHNA, CDR2 SNTAGT. The CDR3 totals 14 residues. Trimming cost V 4 bases and J 4 bases; bases outside gene matches: 1. CDR3 nucleotides: TGTGCCAGCAGTGGGGGACAGGGGGCAGAGACCCAGTACTTC. This gives the protein CASSGGQGAETQYF.

This clone was detected a few times. This chain uses TRBV14 with TRBJ1-3, with D possibly matching TRBD1 (6 bases). The CDR3 length is 14 residues. Germline values: CDR1 SGHDN, CDR2 FVKESK. V lost 3 bases, J lost 0 bases, and 6 bases lay in between. The CDR3 spells CASSQDSSGNTIYF. The CDR3 DNA follows: TGTGCCAGCAGCCAGGACAGCTCTGGAAACACCATATATTTT.

For this clone: Other DNA sequences within the sample encode an identical CDR3. The chain employs TRBV7-2 and TRBJ2-7; 9 bases fit TRBD1. The germline V gene has CDR1 SGHTA and CDR2 FQGNSA. The V and J ends lost 5 bases and 3 bases, in that order; junction bases with no gene match: 5. The CDR3 runs to 14 residues. CDR3 coding DNA: TGTGCCAGCAGCCTCGACAGGGGGAGCTACGAGCAGTACTTC. It is translated as CASSLDRGSYEQYF.

This chain links TRBV29-1 with TRBJ1-1; 7 nucleotides agree with TRBD1. The CDR3 consists of 11 residues. The germline CDR1 and CDR2 sequences are SQVTM and ANQGSEA. Trimming at V came to 5 bases and at J to 11 bases, leaving 8 bases not matched to a gene. CDR3 DNA: TGCAGCGTTTCGTTTCAGGGGGAGGCTTTCTTT. Its translation is CSVSFQGEAFF.

This clone was observed a handful of times. The chain employs TRBV4-1 and TRBJ2-7; D is perhaps TRBD2 (6 bases). The germline V gene encodes CDR1 MGHRA and CDR2 YSYEKL. This CDR3 has 15 residues. V was cut by 1 base and J by 2 bases, with 12 bases left in between. DNA for the CDR3: TGCGCCAGCAGCCAAGCGCCGACTAGTCCCTACGAGCAGTACTTC. Protein: CASSQAPTSPYEQYF.

The chain joins TRBV2 to TRBJ1-4; 7 nucleotides align to TRBD1. This CDR3 is 12 amino acids long. V lost 10 bases to trimming and J lost 5 bases; unmatched junction nucleotides: 4. Germline CDR1 and CDR2: SNHLY and FYNNEI. The CDR3 reads CAKKQGNEKLFF. For the CDR3, the DNA is TGTGCCAAAAAACAGGGGAATGAAAAACTGTTTTTT.